These T cell receptor beta chains were read from a single sample in a study of CD8 T cells in ankylosing spondylitis. In TCRdb, the 5' RACE reads were re-called with MiXCR into one record per CDR3 protein. The table records about 700,000 distinct CDR3 sequences, 15% to 20% of them present only once. Specimen: blood, either unsorted or a sorted T cell fraction (not recorded which). The receptors here all came from a male donor with ankylosing spondylitis. The CDR3 runs from the conserved cysteine through the conserved F or W. D genes are given only for firm matches. For some rows the clone size is stated as once, few or many, or as a class when expanded; others skip it.

clone_size,d_call,j_call,v_call,cdr3_length,cdr3_aa,cdr3_nt
few,-,TRBJ2-7,TRBV7-9,15,CASSFSSALSYEQYF,TGTGCCAGCAGCTTCTCTAGCGCCCTCTCCTACGAGCAGTACTTC
-,-,TRBJ2-5,TRBV12-3/TRBV12-4,19,CASSLSLGTPEAGQETQYF,TGTGCCAGCAGTTTAAGCCTTGGGACCCCGGAGGCTGGGCAAGAGACCCAGTACTTC
-,TRBD2,TRBJ2-1,TRBV2,15,CASSVALAGNNEQFF,TGTGCCAGCAGTGTAGCACTAGCGGGGAACAATGAGCAGTTCTTC
-,-,TRBJ2-1,TRBV12-3/TRBV12-4,13,CASSSDGDNEQFF,TGTGCCAGCAGTTCCGATGGTGACAATGAGCAGTTCTTC
-,-,TRBJ1-1,TRBV18,13,CASSPTTYTEAFF,TGTGCCAGCTCACCGACAACCTACACTGAAGCTTTCTTT
-,-,TRBJ2-5,TRBV15,13,CASRVGSSETQYF,TGTGCCTCTAGGGTGGGCTCCTCTGAGACCCAGTACTTC
-,TRBD1,TRBJ2-7,TRBV12-3/TRBV12-4,14,CASSPGDRVYEQYF,TGTGCCAGCAGCCCCGGGGACAGGGTCTACGAGCAGTACTTC
few,TRBD1,TRBJ1-1,TRBV5-1,16,CASSSGQGPMNTEAFF,TGCGCCAGCAGCTCCGGACAGGGCCCTATGAACACTGAAGCTTTCTTT
few,-,TRBJ1-1,TRBV20-1,15,CSARDSGTANTEAFF,TGCAGTGCTAGGGACTCCGGGACGGCGAACACTGAAGCTTTCTTT
many,-,TRBJ1-2,TRBV12-3/TRBV12-4,13,CASSQKGGYGYTF,TGTGCCAGCAGCCAAAAGGGGGGGTATGGCTACACCTTC
few,-,TRBJ2-3,TRBV20-1,14,CSARTRPSTDTQYF,TGCAGTGCTAGAACCAGACCTAGCACAGATACGCAGTATTTT
many,-,TRBJ2-1,TRBV29-1,11,CSVVRSGRQFF,TGCAGCGTTGTGAGGTCGGGGCGGCAGTTCTTC
few,TRBD1,TRBJ2-4,TRBV5-1,13,CASTPGQSNIQYF,TGCGCCAGCACCCCGGGACAGAGCAACATTCAGTACTTC
many,TRBD1,TRBJ1-6,TRBV6-1,17,CASSVTQGAGDNSPLHF,TGTGCCAGCAGTGTTACGCAGGGGGCTGGGGATAATTCACCCCTCCACTTT
-,TRBD1,TRBJ2-1,TRBV6-6,13,CASSRLASGGKFF,TGTGCCAGCAGTAGACTCGCGTCAGGGGGAAAGTTCTTC
few,-,TRBJ1-5,TRBV4-1,14,CASSQGEGIQPQHF,TGCGCCAGCAGCCAAGGAGAAGGGATTCAGCCCCAGCATTTT
once,TRBD1,TRBJ2-7,TRBV15,17,CATSSRSGQGSFYEQYF,TGTGCCACCAGCAGTCGGAGCGGACAGGGGTCCTTCTACGAGCAGTACTTC
-,-,TRBJ2-1,TRBV12-3/TRBV12-4,13,CASSPGAWGEQFF,TGTGCCAGCAGTCCGGGGGCCTGGGGAGAGCAGTTCTTC
-,TRBD1,TRBJ2-2,TRBV12-3/TRBV12-4,18,CASSLLPPLTGDTGELFF,TGTGCCAGCAGTCTTTTGCCCCCCCTGACAGGGGACACCGGGGAGCTGTTTTTT
-,-,TRBJ2-1,TRBV6-2/TRBV6-3,16,CASSYPSGGLGNEQFF,TGTGCCAGCAGTTACCCCTCGGGGGGCCTTGGAAATGAGCAGTTCTTC
-,TRBD1,TRBJ2-7,TRBV5-6,17,CASSLSFRTGTSYEQYF,TGTGCCAGCAGCTTGTCTTTTCGGACAGGGACCTCCTACGAGCAGTACTTC
-,TRBD2,TRBJ2-3,TRBV5-1,15,CASSPGGGIADTQYF,TGCGCCAGCAGCCCGGGGGGGGGCATCGCAGATACGCAGTATTTT
few,TRBD1,TRBJ2-5,TRBV6-5,16,CASSYPDRGAPETQYF,TGTGCCAGCAGTTACCCAGACAGGGGAGCACCGGAGACCCAGTACTTC
few,-,TRBJ2-1,TRBV3-1,16,CASSQVGGATYNEQFF,TGTGCCAGCAGCCAAGTAGGTGGGGCAACGTACAATGAGCAGTTCTTC
-,TRBD1,TRBJ1-1,TRBV12-3/TRBV12-4,13,CASSGKQGPRAFF,TGTGCCAGCAGTGGAAAACAGGGGCCCAGAGCTTTCTTT
-,-,TRBJ1-5,TRBV12-3/TRBV12-4,16,CASTLGWVTSNQPQHF,TGTGCCAGCACCTTGGGTTGGGTAACTAGCAATCAGCCCCAGCATTTT
-,TRBD1,TRBJ2-1,TRBV6-1,16,CASSALGQSNHNEQFF,TGTGCCAGCAGTGCCTTGGGACAGTCAAACCACAATGAGCAGTTCTTC
few,TRBD2,TRBJ2-3,TRBV4-3,16,CASNSLAGGSTDTQYF,TGCGCCAGCAATAGTCTAGCGGGAGGATCCACAGATACGCAGTATTTT
-,-,TRBJ2-2,TRBV24-1,13,CATSDWADGELFF,TGTGCCACCAGTGATTGGGCAGACGGGGAGCTGTTTTTT
-,-,TRBJ2-7,TRBV27,14,CASSSHSGLYEQYF,TGTGCCAGCAGTTCCCACTCAGGGTTGTACGAGCAGTACTTC
few,-,TRBJ1-1,TRBV6-2/TRBV6-3,11,CASRDRTEAFF,TGTGCCAGCAGAGATCGCACTGAAGCTTTCTTT
many,-,TRBJ2-2,TRBV20-1,16,CSARDFRQTNTGELFF,TGCAGTGCTAGAGATTTCCGGCAGACCAACACCGGGGAGCTGTTTTTT
few,-,TRBJ2-5,TRBV20-1,14,CSARPPDLGETQYF,TGCAGTGCTAGACCTCCGGACCTGGGCGAGACCCAGTACTTC
many,-,TRBJ2-7,TRBV12-3/TRBV12-4,12,CASSLSGVEQYF,TGTGCCAGCAGCCTTAGTGGGGTCGAGCAGTACTTC
few,-,TRBJ2-7,TRBV25-1,13,CASSGDTFYEQYF,TGTGCCAGCAGCGGGGACACCTTCTACGAGCAGTACTTC